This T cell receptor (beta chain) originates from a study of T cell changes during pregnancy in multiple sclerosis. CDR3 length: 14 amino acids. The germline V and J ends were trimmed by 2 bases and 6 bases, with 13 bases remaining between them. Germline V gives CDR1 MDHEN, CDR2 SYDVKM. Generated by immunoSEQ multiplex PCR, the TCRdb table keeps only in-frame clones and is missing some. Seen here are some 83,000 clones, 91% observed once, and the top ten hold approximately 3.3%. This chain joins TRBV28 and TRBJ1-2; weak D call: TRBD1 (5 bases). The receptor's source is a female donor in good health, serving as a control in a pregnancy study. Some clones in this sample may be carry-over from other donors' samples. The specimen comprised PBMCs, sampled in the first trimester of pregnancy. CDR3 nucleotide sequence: TGTGCCAGCAGTTTAGCAGGGTTCGATGATGGCTACACCTTC. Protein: CASSLAGFDDGYTF.